This T cell receptor (beta chain) was sequenced in a study of identical twins. Study findings and constraints: Within beta out-of-frame sequences, the excess sharing observed between twins was weaker. Cord blood beta clonotypes that were abundant carried fewer insertions, and memory repertoires showed no such trend.

Concerning this clonotype: Its specificity is not known.

All donors were healthy Caucasians. TCRdb analysed the 5' RACE reads with MiXCR anew, one entry per CDR3 protein. The table shows hundreds of thousands of distinct CDR3 sequences, with more than 6.5% occurring only once. The CDR3 extends over 11 amino acids. Germline V gene sequence: CDR1 SQVTM, CDR2 ANQGSEA. Deletions cut 4 bases from V and 8 bases from J, with 11 bases between. This sample also belongs to another study, concerning yellow fever vaccine responses in identical twins.

This TCR derives from a woman aged 18-29 years in good health. This chain joins TRBV29-1 and TRBJ1-2; D gene ambiguous. Sample: PBMCs. The CDR3 coding sequence is TGCAGCGTTGGGGCCGGGCAAGGCTACACCTTC. This sequence encodes CSVGAGQGYTF.